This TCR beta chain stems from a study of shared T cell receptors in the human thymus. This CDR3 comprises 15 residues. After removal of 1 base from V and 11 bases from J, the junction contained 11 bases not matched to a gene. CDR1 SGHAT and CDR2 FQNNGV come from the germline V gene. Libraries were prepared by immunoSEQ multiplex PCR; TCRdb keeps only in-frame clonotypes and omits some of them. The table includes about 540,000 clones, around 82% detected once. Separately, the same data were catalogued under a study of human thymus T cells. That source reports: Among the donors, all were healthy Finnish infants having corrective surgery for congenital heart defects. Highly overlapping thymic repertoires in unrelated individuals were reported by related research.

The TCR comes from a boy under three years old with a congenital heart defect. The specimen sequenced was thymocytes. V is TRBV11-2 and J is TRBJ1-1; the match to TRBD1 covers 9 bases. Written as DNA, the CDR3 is TGTGCCAGCAGCTTAGGACGGTGGGACAGGGCTTGGGCTTTCTTT. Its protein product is CASSLGRWDRAWAFF.